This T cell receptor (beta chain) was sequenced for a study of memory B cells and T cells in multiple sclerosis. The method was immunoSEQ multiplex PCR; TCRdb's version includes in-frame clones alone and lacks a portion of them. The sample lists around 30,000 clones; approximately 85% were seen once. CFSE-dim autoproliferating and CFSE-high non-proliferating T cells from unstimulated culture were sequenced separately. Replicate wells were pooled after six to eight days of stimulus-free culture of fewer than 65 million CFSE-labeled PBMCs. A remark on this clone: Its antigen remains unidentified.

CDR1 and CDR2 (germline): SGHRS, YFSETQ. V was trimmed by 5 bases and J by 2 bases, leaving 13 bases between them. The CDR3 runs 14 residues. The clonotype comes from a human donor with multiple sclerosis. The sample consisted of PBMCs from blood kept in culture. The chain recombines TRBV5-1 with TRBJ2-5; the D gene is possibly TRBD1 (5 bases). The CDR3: CASSLDRLQETQYF. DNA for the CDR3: TGCGCCAGCAGTCTCGACAGATTACAAGAGACCCAGTACTTC.